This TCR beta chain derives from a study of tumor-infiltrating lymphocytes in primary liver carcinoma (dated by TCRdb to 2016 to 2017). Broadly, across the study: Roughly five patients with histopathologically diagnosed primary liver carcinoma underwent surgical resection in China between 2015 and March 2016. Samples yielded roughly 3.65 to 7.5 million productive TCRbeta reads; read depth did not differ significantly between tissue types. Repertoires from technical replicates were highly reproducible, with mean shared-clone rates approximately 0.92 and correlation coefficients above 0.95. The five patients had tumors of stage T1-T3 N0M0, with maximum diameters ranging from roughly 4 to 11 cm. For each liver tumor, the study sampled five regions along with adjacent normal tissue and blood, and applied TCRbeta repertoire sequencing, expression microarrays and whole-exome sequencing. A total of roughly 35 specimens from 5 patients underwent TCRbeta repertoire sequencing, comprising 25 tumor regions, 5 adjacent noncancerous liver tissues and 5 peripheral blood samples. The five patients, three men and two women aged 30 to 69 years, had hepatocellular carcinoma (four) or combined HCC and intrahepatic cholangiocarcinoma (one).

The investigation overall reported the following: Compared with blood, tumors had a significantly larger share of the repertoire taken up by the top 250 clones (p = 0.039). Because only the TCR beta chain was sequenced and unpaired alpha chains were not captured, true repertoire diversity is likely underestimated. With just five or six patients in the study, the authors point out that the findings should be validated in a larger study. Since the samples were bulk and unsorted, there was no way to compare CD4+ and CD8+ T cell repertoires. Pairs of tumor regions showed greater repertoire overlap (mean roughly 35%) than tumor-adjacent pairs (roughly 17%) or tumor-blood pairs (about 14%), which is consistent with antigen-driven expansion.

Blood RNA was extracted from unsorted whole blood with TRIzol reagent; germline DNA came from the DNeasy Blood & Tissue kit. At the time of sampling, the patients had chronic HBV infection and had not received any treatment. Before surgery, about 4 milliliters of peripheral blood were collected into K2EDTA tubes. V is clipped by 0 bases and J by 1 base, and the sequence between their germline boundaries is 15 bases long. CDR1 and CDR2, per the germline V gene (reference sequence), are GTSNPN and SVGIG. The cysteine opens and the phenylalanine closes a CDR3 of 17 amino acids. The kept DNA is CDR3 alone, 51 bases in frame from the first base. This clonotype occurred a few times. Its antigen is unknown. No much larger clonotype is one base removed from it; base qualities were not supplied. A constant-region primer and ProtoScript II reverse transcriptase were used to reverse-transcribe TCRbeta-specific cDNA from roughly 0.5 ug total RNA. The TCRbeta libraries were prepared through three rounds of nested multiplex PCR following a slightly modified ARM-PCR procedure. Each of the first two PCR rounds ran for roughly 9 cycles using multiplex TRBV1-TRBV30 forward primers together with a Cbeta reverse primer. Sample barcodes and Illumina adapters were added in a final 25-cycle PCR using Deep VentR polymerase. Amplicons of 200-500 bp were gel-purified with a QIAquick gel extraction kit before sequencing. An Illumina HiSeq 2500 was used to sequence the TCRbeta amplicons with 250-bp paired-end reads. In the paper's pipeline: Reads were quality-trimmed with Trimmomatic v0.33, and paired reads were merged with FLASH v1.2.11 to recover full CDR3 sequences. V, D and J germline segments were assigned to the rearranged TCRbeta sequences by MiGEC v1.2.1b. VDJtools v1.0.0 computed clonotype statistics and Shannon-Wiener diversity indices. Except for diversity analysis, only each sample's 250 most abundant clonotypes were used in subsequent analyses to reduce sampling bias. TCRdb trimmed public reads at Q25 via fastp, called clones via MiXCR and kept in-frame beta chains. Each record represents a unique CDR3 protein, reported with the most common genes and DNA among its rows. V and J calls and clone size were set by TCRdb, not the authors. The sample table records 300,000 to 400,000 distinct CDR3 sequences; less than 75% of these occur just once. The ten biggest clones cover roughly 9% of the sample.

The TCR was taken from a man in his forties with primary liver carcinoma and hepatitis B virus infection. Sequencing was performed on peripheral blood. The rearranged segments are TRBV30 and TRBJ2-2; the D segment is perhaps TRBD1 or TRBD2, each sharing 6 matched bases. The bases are TGTGCCTGGAGTGTTTGGTACGCGGGACAGAACACCGGGGAGCTGTTTTTT. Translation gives CAWSVWYAGQNTGELFF. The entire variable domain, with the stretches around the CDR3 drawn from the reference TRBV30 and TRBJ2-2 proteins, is SQTIHQWPATLVQPVGSPLSLECTVEGTSNPNLYWYRQAAGRGLQLLFYSVGIGQISSEVPQNLSASRPQDRQFILSSKKLLLSDSGFYLCAWSVWYAGQNTGELFFGEGSRLTVL.